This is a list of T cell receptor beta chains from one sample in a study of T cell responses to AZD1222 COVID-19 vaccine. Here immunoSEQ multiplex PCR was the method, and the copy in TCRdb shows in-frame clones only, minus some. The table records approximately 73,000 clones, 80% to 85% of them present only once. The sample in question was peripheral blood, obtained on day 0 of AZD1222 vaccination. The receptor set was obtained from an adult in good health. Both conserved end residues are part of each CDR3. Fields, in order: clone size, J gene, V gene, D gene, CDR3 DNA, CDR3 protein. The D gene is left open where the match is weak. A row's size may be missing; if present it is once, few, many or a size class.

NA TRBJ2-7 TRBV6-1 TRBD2 TGTGCCAGCAGTGAATTTTGGGGGGGTACCTACGAGCAGTACTTC CASSEFWGGTYEQYF
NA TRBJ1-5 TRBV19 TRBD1 TGTGCCAGTAGTACCCACAGGGGTAATCAGCCCCAGCATTTT CASSTHRGNQPQHF
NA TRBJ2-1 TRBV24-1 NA TGTGCCACCAGTGACCCACGGGATGAGCAGTTCTTC CATSDPRDEQFF
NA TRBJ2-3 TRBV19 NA TGTGCCAGTAGTATATTGTCCGGGAGACACACAGATACGCAGTATTTT CASSILSGRHTDTQYF
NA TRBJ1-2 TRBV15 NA TGTGCCACCAGCAGAGACAGGGGAGCTAACTATGGCTACACCTTC CATSRDRGANYGYTF
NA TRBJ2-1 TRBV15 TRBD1 TGTGCCACCAGCAGAGATCGGACAGGGATTTACAATGAGCAGTTCTTC CATSRDRTGIYNEQFF
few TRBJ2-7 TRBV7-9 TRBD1 TGTGCCAGCAGCATAGGGACAGTTTCCTACGAGCAGTACTTC CASSIGTVSYEQYF
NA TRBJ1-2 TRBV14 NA TGTGCCAGCAGCCAAGCATATGGGCCGAACTATGGCTACACCTTC CASSQAYGPNYGYTF
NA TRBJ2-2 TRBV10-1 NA TGCGCCAGCAGTGCCACCGGGGAGCTGTTTTTT CASSATGELFF
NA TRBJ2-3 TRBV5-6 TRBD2 TGTGCCAGCGCAGGCGGGAGGGTAGATACGCAGTATTTT CASAGGRVDTQYF
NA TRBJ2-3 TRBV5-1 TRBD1 TGCGCCAGCAGCTGGACAGGGGCCGACAGCACAGATACGCAGTATTTT CASSWTGADSTDTQYF
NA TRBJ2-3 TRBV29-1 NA TGCAGCGTTGGTTGGGCAGATACGCAGTATTTT CSVGWADTQYF
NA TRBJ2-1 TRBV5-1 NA TGCGCCAGCAGCCTATCTGGGGTATACAATGAGCAGTTCTTC CASSLSGVYNEQFF
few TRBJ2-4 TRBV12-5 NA TGTGCTAGTGGTTTGGTAGGGACCCTAGCGGCCAAAAACATTCAGTACTTC CASGLVGTLAAKNIQYF
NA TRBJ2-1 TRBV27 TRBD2 TGTGCCAGCAGTGTCAGCGGGAGGGCCGATGAGCAGTTCTTC CASSVSGRADEQFF
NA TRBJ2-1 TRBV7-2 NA TGTGCCAGCAGCCCCCCTGGGGGTGAGTACAATGAGCAGTTCTTC CASSPPGGEYNEQFF
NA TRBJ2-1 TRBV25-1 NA TGTGCCAGCAGTGAATATAGGGGGAGGGCCGGGAATGAGCAGTTCTTC CASSEYRGRAGNEQFF
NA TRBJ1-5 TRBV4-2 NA TGTGCCAGCAGCCAAGATAGGGCCAGCAAACCCAATCAGCCCCAGCATTTT CASSQDRASKPNQPQHF
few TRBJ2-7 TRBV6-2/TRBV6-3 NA TGTGCCAGCAGTTACAAACGGACGGGGAGTTACGAGCAGTACTTC CASSYKRTGSYEQYF
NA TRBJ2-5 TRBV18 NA TGTGCCAGCTCACCACTAACAAGACAGCAAGAGACCCAGTACTTC CASSPLTRQQETQYF
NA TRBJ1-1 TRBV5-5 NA TGTGCCAGCAGCTTGGTGCTACAGGGTCAGTCGAACACTGAAGCTTTCTTT CASSLVLQGQSNTEAFF
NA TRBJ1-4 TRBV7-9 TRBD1 TGTGCCAGCAGCTTAGGGCAGGGACAGGAAAAACTGTTTTTT CASSLGQGQEKLFF
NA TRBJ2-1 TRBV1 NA TGCACCAGCGCGACTAGCGGGAGGCACATACCGATTCGTGAGCAGTTCTTC CTSATSGRHIPIREQFF
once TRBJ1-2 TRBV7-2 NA TGTGCCAGCAGCTTAGCGGGGGGCTCCCGCTATGGCTACACCTTC CASSLAGGSRYGYTF
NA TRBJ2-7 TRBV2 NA TGTGCCAGCAATGTAGGGGGGAGCAGGTACGAGCAGTACTTC CASNVGGSRYEQYF
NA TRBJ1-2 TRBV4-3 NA TGCGCCAGCAGCCAAGATCCCAGGCCGGTGGGAGGCTACACCTTC CASSQDPRPVGGYTF
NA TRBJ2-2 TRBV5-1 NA TGCGCCAGCAGCCCGGGCCCCGTGAACACCGGGGAGCTGTTTTTT CASSPGPVNTGELFF
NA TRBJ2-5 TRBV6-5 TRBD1 TGTGCCAGCAGTTACACAGGGGTTCCCCAAGAGACCCAGTACTTC CASSYTGVPQETQYF
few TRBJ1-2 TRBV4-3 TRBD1 TGCGCCAGCAGCCAACTCTCGGGACAGGGCTTAGAAGGCTACACCTTC CASSQLSGQGLEGYTF
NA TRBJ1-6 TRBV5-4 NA TGTGCCAGCAGCTCGTTTGGTAGTGGCGTCGGTAATTCACCCCTCCACTTT CASSSFGSGVGNSPLHF
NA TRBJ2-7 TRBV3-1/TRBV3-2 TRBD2 TGTGCCAGCAGTGGTAGCGGGGGGGACTACGAGCAGTACTTC CASSGSGGDYEQYF
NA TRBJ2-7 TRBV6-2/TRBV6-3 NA TGTGCCAGCAGTTTCCAAGAATGGGACGAGCAGTACTTC CASSFQEWDEQYF
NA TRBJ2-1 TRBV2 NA TGTGCCAGCAGGCGAGGCGGGGACTCCTACAATGAGCAGTTCTTC CASRRGGDSYNEQFF
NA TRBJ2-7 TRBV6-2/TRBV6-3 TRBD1 TGTGCCAGCAGTTACGGCCAGGGGGCAGGCGAGCAGTACTTC CASSYGQGAGEQYF
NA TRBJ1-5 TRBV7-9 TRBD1 TGTGCCAGCAGCTCCGACAGGGGGAACAGCAATCAGCCCCAGCATTTT CASSSDRGNSNQPQHF
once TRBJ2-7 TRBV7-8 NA TGTGCCAGCGGATTGGGAGGGGGGTCCTACGAGCAGTACTTC CASGLGGGSYEQYF
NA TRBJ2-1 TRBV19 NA TGTGCCAGTAGGGCCAGGGGGGGTAGCACTGAGCAGTTCTTC CASRARGGSTEQFF
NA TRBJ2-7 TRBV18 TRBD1 TGTGCCAGCTCACCCGGGACAGGGAGCTACGAGCAGTACTTC CASSPGTGSYEQYF
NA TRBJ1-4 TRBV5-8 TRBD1 TGTGCCAGCAGCTTGGGCCGAGCGGCGGGACAGGGGGCCACCAATGAAAAACTGTTTTTT CASSLGRAAGQGATNEKLFF
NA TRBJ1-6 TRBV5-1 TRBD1 TGCGCCAGCAGCTTCTACCGGGACAGGGGGCGTGTAGGATCACCCCTCCACTTT CASSFYRDRGRVGSPLHF
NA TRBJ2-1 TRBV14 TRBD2 TGTGCCAGCAGCCAAGGCCCGGGACTAGGCGACAATGAGCAGTTCTTC CASSQGPGLGDNEQFF
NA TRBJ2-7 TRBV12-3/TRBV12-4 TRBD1 TGTGCCACCAAGACAGGGGGCGGCCACGAGCAGTACTTC CATKTGGGHEQYF
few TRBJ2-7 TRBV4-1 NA TGCGCCAGCAGCCACCGAATGGGCCGTGACTACGAGCAGTACTTC CASSHRMGRDYEQYF